This T cell receptor (beta chain) comes out of a study of blood T cell repertoires in COVID-19. Study-level background: There were acute and convalescent COVID-19 samples, and they came from the United States, Italy and Spain. T cells, B-cell-depleted T cells, or PBMCs provided the cDNA or gDNA that served as material.

This CDR3 contains 14 residues. Germline CDR1 reads SGDLS; CDR2 reads YYNGEE. V was cut by 0 bases and J by 7 bases, with 13 bases left in between. As handled by the study authors: Cell counts per sample came from amplifying reference gene primers. Assay used: immunoSEQ multiplex PCR; TCRdb lists only in-frame clones, some missing. D and trimming were read from the DNA, whereas the V and J calls and clone size are those reported in that table. The data show 120,000 or so clones, with just under 80% seen just once and roughly 17% held by the top ten. Sequencing used peripheral blood. The clonotype was recovered from a man aged 55 to 70 with active or convalescent COVID-19. The chain has TRBV9 and TRBJ1-1, with a weak D call TRBD1 (5 bases). The CDR3 nucleotides are TGTGCCAGCAGCGTAGATCAGGGTGTAGGTGAAGCTTTCTTT. Its protein is CASSVDQGVGEAFF.